Below are 2 T cell receptor beta chains sequenced from a single sample in a study of cytomegalovirus exposure and HLA in healthy donors (dated by TCRdb to about 2017). The method was the immunoSEQ multiplex PCR assay. The multiplex PCR relied on a mix of 60 forward primers for TCR Vbeta segments and 13 reverse primers for TCR Jbeta segments. As stored in TCRdb, this immuneACCESS dataset retains in-frame rearrangements with V and J assigned. A fraction of the clones does not appear; measured against another copy, unresolved V genes explain less than half of the discrepancy, and the remainder lacks a known reason. The sample records about 96,000 clones, roughly 74% of which are singletons. Around 14% of the sample is held by the ten biggest clonotypes. The sample was PBMCs. Every receptor here comes from a woman aged 70 to 79 in good health and CMV-seropositive.

This chain links TRBV28 with TRBJ1-1; 7 positions match TRBD1. CDR3 length: 15 amino acids. Germline-derived CDR1 and CDR2 are MDHEN and SYDVKM. Trimming removed 7 bases from V and 1 base from J; junction bases left unmatched: 9. The CDR3 bases are TGTGCCAGCACCGCTGCAGGGGGGCCGAACACTGAAGCTTTCTTT. As protein: CASTAAGGPNTEAFF.

DNA for the CDR3: TGTGCCAGCAAACTCACCCGAGGACAGAGTTTCTACGAGCAGTACTTC. Its translation: CASKLTRGQSFYEQYF. V usage is TRBV6-6 and J usage is TRBJ2-7; TRBD1 is a possible D gene (6 bases). The germline V gene has CDR1 MNHNY and CDR2 SVGAGI (reference sequence). The CDR3 runs 16 residues. Trimming took 7 bases from V and 3 from J, leaving 22 bases between them.